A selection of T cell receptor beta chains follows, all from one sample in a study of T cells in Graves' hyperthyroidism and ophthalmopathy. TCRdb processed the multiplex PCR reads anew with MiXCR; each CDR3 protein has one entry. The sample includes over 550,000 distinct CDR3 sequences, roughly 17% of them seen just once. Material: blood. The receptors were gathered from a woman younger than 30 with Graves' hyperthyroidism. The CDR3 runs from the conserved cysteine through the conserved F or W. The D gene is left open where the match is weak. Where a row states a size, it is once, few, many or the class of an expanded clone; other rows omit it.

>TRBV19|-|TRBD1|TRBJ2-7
CASSAGTVGSYEQYF
TGTGCCAGTAGTGCCGGGACAGTAGGCTCCTACGAGCAGTACTTC
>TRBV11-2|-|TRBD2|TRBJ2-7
CASSSRGEGEQYF
TGTGCCAGCAGTAGCCGGGGGGAAGGGGAGCAGTACTTC
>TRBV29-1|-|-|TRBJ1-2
CSVVAGLGYGYTF
TGCAGCGTTGTTGCAGGGTTGGGCTATGGCTACACCTTC
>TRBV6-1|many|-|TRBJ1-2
CASSEVGWGGYTF
TGTGCCAGCAGTGAAGTGGGGTGGGGAGGCTACACCTTC
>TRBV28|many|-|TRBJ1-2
CASSFPALRSYGYTF
TGTGCCAGCAGTTTCCCGGCTCTACGATCCTATGGCTACACCTTC
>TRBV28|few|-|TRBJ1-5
CASGQGRNQPQHF
TGTGCCAGCGGGCAGGGCCGCAATCAGCCCCAGCATTTT
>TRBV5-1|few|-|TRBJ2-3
CANSLAPTGGDTQYF
TGCGCCAACAGCTTGGCGCCCACGGGCGGAGATACGCAGTATTTT
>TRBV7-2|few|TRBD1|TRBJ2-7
CASSLGDRVLGEQYF
TGTGCCAGCAGCTTAGGCGACAGGGTCCTCGGCGAGCAGTACTTC
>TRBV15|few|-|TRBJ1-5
CATSPTDNQPQHF
TGTGCCACCAGCCCCACCGACAATCAGCCCCAGCATTTT
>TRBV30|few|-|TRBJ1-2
CAWKPGRSYGYTF
TGTGCCTGGAAGCCGGGACGGAGTTATGGCTACACCTTC
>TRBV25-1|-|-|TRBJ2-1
CASSARDWVNEQFF
TGTGCCAGCAGTGCCCGGGACTGGGTAAATGAGCAGTTCTTC
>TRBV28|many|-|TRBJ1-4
CASSLSSHEKLFF
TGTGCCAGCAGTTTAAGCTCCCACGAAAAACTGTTTTTT
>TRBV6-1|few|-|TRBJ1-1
CASTVRGLAGNTEAFF
TGTGCCAGCACCGTACGAGGGCTGGCAGGGAACACTGAAGCTTTCTTT
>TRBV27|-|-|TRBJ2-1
CASSFFSYNEQFF
TGTGCCAGCAGTTTTTTCTCCTACAATGAGCAGTTCTTC
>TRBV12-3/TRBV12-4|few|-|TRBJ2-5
CASRLGRQETQYF
TGTGCCAGCAGGCTAGGGAGACAAGAGACCCAGTACTTC
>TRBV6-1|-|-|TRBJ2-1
CASSRTANNEQFF
TGTGCCAGCAGTAGGACAGCGAACAATGAGCAGTTCTTC
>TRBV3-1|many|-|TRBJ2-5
CASSRGETQYF
TGTGCCAGCTCACGGGGAGAGACCCAGTACTTC
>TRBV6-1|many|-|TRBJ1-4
CASIPYSSQANEKLFF
TGTGCCAGCATTCCATACTCTTCACAGGCAAATGAAAAACTGTTTTTT
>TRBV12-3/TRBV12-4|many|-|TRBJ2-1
CASSFGSSFSYNEQFF
TGTGCCAGCAGTTTTGGATCCTCCTTCTCCTACAATGAGCAGTTCTTC
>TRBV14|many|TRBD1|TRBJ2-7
CASSQRPGQASSYEQYF
TGTGCCAGCAGCCAAAGGCCGGGACAGGCCAGCTCCTACGAGCAGTACTTC
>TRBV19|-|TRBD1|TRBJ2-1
CASRGDRGSYNEQFF
TGTGCCAGTAGGGGAGACAGGGGTTCTTACAATGAGCAGTTCTTC
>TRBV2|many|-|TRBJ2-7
CAQQAGFHEQYF
TGTGCTCAGCAGGCTGGGTTTCACGAGCAGTACTTC
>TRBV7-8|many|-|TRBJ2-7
CASSRQTYEQYF
TGTGCCAGCAGCCGCCAGACCTACGAGCAGTACTTC
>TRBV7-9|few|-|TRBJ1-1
CASSLYGANTEAFF
TGTGCCAGCAGCTTATACGGAGCGAACACTGAAGCTTTCTTT
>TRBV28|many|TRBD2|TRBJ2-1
CASKLGGTVDEQFF
TGTGCCAGCAAATTGGGAGGGACGGTAGATGAGCAGTTCTTC
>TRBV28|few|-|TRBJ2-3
CASSPRDGSVDTQYF
TGTGCCAGCAGTCCTAGGGACGGGAGTGTAGATACGCAGTATTTT
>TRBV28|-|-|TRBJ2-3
CASRVSETDTQYF
TGTGCCAGCAGAGTTTCAGAGACAGATACGCAGTATTTT
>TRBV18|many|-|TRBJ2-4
CASSPPDLGIQYF
TGTGCCAGCTCACCACCGGACTTAGGCATTCAGTACTTC
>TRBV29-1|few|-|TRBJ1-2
CSVSGVSGYTF
TGCAGCGTATCAGGGGTCTCTGGCTACACCTTC
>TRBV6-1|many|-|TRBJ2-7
CASSRNRDSYEQYF
TGTGCCAGCAGTAGGAACCGGGACTCCTACGAGCAGTACTTC
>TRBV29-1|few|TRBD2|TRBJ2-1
CSVVGLSGSHEQFF
TGCAGCGTTGTCGGGCTTAGCGGGAGTCATGAGCAGTTCTTC
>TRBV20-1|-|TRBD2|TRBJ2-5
CSAVAGPGETQYF
TGCAGTGCCGTAGCGGGGCCGGGCGAGACCCAGTACTTC
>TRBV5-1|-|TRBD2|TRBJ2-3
CASSLVQAGGADTQYF
TGCGCCAGCAGCTTGGTACAAGCGGGAGGTGCAGATACGCAGTATTTT
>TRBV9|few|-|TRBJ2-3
CASSVEVGADTQYF
TGTGCCAGCAGCGTAGAGGTTGGTGCAGATACGCAGTATTTT
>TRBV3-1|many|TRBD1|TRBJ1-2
CASSQGIFPRQGDDYGYTF
TGTGCCAGCAGCCAAGGTATATTTCCTCGACAGGGTGACGACTATGGCTACACCTTC
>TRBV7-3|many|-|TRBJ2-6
CASSLSGGANVLTF
TGTGCCAGCAGCTTAAGTGGGGGGGCCAACGTCCTGACTTTC
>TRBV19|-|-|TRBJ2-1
CASRARDSVYNEQFF
TGTGCCAGTAGAGCTCGGGACTCTGTCTACAATGAGCAGTTCTTC
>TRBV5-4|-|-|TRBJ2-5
CASSLEWGQETQYF
TGTGCCAGCAGCTTGGAATGGGGGCAAGAGACCCAGTACTTC
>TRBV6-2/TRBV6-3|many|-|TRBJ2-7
CASSPGTSSYEQYF
TGTGCCAGCAGCCCTGGGACATCCTCCTACGAGCAGTACTTC